Each of the 5 T cell receptor beta chains below was sequenced from the same sample in a study of cytotoxic CD8 clonotypes in ibrutinib-treated CLL. The assay was immunoSEQ multiplex PCR, and TCRdb's table has in-frame clones only and misses some. The table includes fewer than 30,000 clones, roughly 69% detected once. The source material was PBMCs, sampled at disease progression, from a patient treated with ibrutinib. The origin of the receptors is a human donor with chronic lymphocytic leukemia.

The chain has TRBV7-3 and TRBJ1-2, with a tentative D call TRBD1 (6 bases). Germline CDR1 SGHTA, CDR2 FQGTGA. The CDR3 extends over 17 amino acids. Trimming took 1 base from V and 6 from J, leaving 21 bases between them. Written as DNA, the CDR3 is TGTGCCAGCAGCTTAAACCCTCATCCAGACAGGCTTGATGGCTACACCTTC. It codes for CASSLNPHPDRLDGYTF.

The genes are TRBV2 and TRBJ2-1; D might be TRBD1 or TRBD2, each matching 6 bases. Per the germline V gene, CDR1 is SNHLY and CDR2 is FYNNEI. This CDR3 region has 17 residues. V was trimmed by 4 bases and J by 4 bases, leaving 20 bases between them. In nucleotides, the CDR3 is TGTGCCAGCAGTGGGAGGGATCTGGGACACCTATACAATGAGCAGTTCTTC. This sequence encodes CASSGRDLGHLYNEQFF.

The gene calls are TRBV5-1 and TRBJ2-3; 7 positions agree with TRBD1. The CDR3 runs to 15 residues. V shed 0 bases, J shed 4 bases, and the junction held 5 bases outside the gene matches. In germline, CDR1 is SGHRS, CDR2 YFSETQ. The CDR3 DNA reads as TGCGCCAGCAGCTTGGAAGACAGGGTGGCAGATACGCAGTATTTT. This translates into CASSLEDRVADTQYF.

This rearrangement joins TRBV4-2 to TRBJ2-3, with 11 bases matching TRBD2. CDR1 LGHNA and CDR2 YNFKEQ come from the germline V gene. This CDR3 has 17 amino acids. V shed 1 base, J shed 6 bases, and the junction held 9 bases outside the gene matches. CDR3 loop: CASSQGVVAGGSDTQYF. The CDR3 DNA follows: TGTGCCAGCAGCCAAGGGGTGGTAGCGGGGGGGTCGGATACGCAGTATTTT.

The chain is built from TRBV5-4 and TRBJ1-6; D ambiguous. Trimming took off 0 bases at V and 7 bases at J, with 11 bases between the two ends. This CDR3 is 15 amino acids long. Germline V gives CDR1 SGHNT, CDR2 YYREEE (reference sequence). Here the CDR3 reads CASSLEGGRNSPLHF. CDR3 DNA: TGTGCCAGCAGCTTGGAAGGAGGGCGAAATTCACCCCTCCACTTT.